What follows are 6 T cell receptor beta chains derived from one specimen sequenced in a study of T-cell memory formation after mild COVID-19. MiXCR, applied by TCRdb to the 5' RACE reads, yields one record per CDR3 protein. The sample contains around 300,000 distinct CDR3 sequences, about an eighth of which appear only once. The sequenced sample was PBMCs or a T cell subset sorted from them (not recorded which). The receptor source for this set is a man younger than 30 who had mild COVID-19 (a few samples of this study predate the infection). Cell type and time point are not known.

A few counts support this clonotype. The chain employs TRBV4-1 and TRBJ1-6; 12 bases map to TRBD1. Trimming took 4 bases from V and 9 from J; bases not matched to a gene: 4. Germline CDR1 and CDR2: MGHRA and YSYEKL. The CDR3 has 15 residues. CDR3 DNA sequence: TGCGCCAGCAGCCCGGGACAGGGGGCAGGTTCACCCCTCCACTTT. It translates to CASSPGQGAGSPLHF.

DNA for the CDR3: TGTGCCAGCAGCTTATCTAGCGCCGTCTCCTACAATGAGCAGTTCTTC. This sequence encodes CASSLSSAVSYNEQFF. The gene calls are TRBV11-2 and TRBJ2-1, with D maybe TRBD2 (6 bases). This CDR3 spans 16 amino acids. Per the germline V gene, CDR1 is SGHAT and CDR2 is FQNNGV. Trimming removed 2 bases from V and 0 bases from J, with 11 bases in between.

The V call is TRBV7-2, the J call TRBJ2-5; D call uncertain. Trimming took off 2 bases at V and 2 bases at J, with 6 bases between the two ends. The CDR3 spans 13 residues. Per germline, CDR1 SGHTA and CDR2 FQGNSA. The CDR3 reads CASSLFAQETQYF. DNA of the CDR3: TGTGCCAGCAGCTTATTTGCGCAAGAGACCCAGTACTTC.

The chain employs TRBV2 and TRBJ1-4, with 7 positions matching TRBD1. The junction had 5 bases not matched to a gene; V was cut back by 8 bases and J by 2 bases. The CDR3 sequence is 14 residues long. Germline values: CDR1 SNHLY, CDR2 FYNNEI. The CDR3 here is CASGTGVTNEKLFF. CDR3 in DNA: TGTGCCAGCGGAACAGGGGTGACTAATGAAAAACTGTTTTTT.

V gene TRBV27 combines with J gene TRBJ2-7, with D unclear. Looked up from germline, CDR1 is MNHEY and CDR2 is SMNVEV (reference sequence). This CDR3 is built from 14 residues. The V end was cut by 7 bases, the J end by 1 base, with 14 bases between. The CDR3 bases are TGTGCCAGCACCCCCCGGGCCAGTTCCTACGAGCAGTACTTC. As protein: CASTPRASSYEQYF.

This clonotype was recorded a few times. This rearrangement joins TRBV7-3 to TRBJ2-1, with TRBD2 identical over 9 bases. The CDR3 loop spans 15 amino acids. Trimming removed 3 bases from V and 10 bases from J; junction bases left unmatched: 10. CDR1 is SGHTA and CDR2 is FQGTGA in the germline V gene. The CDR3 DNA reads as TGTGCCAGCAGCTTCTTTGCGGGGGGGCCCAGGGAGCAGTTCTTC. Protein: CASSFFAGGPREQFF.